The present TCR beta chain was sequenced within a study of shared clonotypes between healthy human individuals. In the study overall: Samples came from a couple of female and a few male donors aged 18 to 49.

Genomic DNA per cell subset filled all wells of several immunoSEQ plates. Template amounts of 300 to 350 ng DNA, tens of thousands of T cell genomes, were employed in unsorted PBMC replicate PCRs. Here immunoSEQ multiplex PCR was the method, and the copy in TCRdb shows in-frame clones only, minus some. The top ten clones hold 10% to 15% of a sample with some 490,000 clones, roughly 80% of them seen once. Trimming removed 3 bases from V and 3 bases from J, with 12 bases in between. CDR3 size: 14 residues. In germline, CDR1 is LGHNA, CDR2 YSLEER. The chain uses TRBV4-3 and TRBJ2-7, with TRBD1 as a possible D gene (6 bases). The clonotype comes from a woman aged 35 to 49 in good health. Some clones in this sample may be carry-over from other donors' samples. The sample comprised PBMCs. CDR3 residues: CASSQSRGYYEQYF. DNA of the CDR3: TGCGCCAGCAGCCAGTCCAGGGGTTACTACGAGCAGTACTTC.